The source of this T cell receptor (beta chain) is a study of beta chain features in type 1 diabetes. The junction had 4 bases not matched to a gene; V was cut back by 3 bases and J by 5 bases. CDR1 GTSNPN and CDR2 SVGIG come from the germline V gene (reference sequence). This CDR3 contains 13 residues. Study findings and constraints: In patients and controls equally, PCR might favor templates that are shorter. The study found moderately but significantly shorter TCRB CDR3s in all four CD4+ subsets of Type 1 diabetes patients.

The whole isolated RNA underwent reverse transcription, so sequencing captured expressed TCRB transcripts. TCRdb keeps only in-frame clones here, not all; method: immunoSEQ multiplex PCR. The sample shows around 160,000 clones, 9% of them seen only once. This clone was seen only a few times. Its specificity is not known. The sample was central memory CD4+ T cells from blood. The genes are TRBV30 and TRBJ2-7, with 10 bases lining up with TRBD2. This receptor was obtained from a woman aged 30 to 39 with type 1 diabetes. The CDR3 protein is CAWRASGRDEQYF. The CDR3 DNA is TGTGCCTGGAGGGCTAGCGGGAGAGACGAGCAGTACTTC.